These 28 T cell receptor beta chains share one sample of origin, sequenced in a study of metastatic and nonmetastatic thyroid tumors. The entire patient cohort was treatment-naive prior to thyroid surgery. TCRdb re-called the PCR reads via MiXCR. Of some 69,000 clones detected, more than 13% appear once; the ten largest clones hold under 8%. The specimen was blood. The receptor set was obtained from a male donor with papillary thyroid cancer or a benign thyroid nodule (not recorded which). Some clones in this sample may be carry-over from other donors' samples.

This clone was picked up many times. CDR3 residues: CASSLDRGSYEQYF. In DNA form, the CDR3 reads TGCGCCAGCAGCCTGGACAGGGGTTCCTACGAGCAGTACTTC. The chain carries TRBV5-1 and TRBJ2-7, with TRBD1 identical over 9 bases. Germline V gene sequence: CDR1 SGHRS, CDR2 YFSETQ. V shed 4 bases, J shed 1 base, and the junction held 3 bases outside the gene matches. The CDR3 covers 14 residues.

There are many counts of this clone. The same CDR3 arises from other DNA sequences in this sample as well. The chain carries TRBV29-1 and TRBJ1-2; TRBD1 aligns across 8 bases. CDR1 is SQVTM, CDR2 ANQGSEA, per germline. The V segment lost 7 bases and the J segment 4 bases; nucleotides outside the gene matches: 17. This CDR3 contains 16 residues. CDR3 amino acids: CSAADRDSLGAYGYTF. In DNA, the CDR3 is TGCAGCGCCGCGGACAGGGATAGCCTTGGGGCCTATGGCTACACCTTC.

This clone was found many times. The chain combines TRBV7-9 with TRBJ1-4; D gene uncertain. Germline-derived CDR1 and CDR2 are SEHNR and FQNEAQ (reference sequence). V dropped 5 bases and J dropped 0 bases, with 10 bases sitting between them. This CDR3 comprises 15 residues. The CDR3 is CASSPWASTNEKLFF. CDR3 nucleotide sequence: TGTGCCAGCAGCCCCTGGGCATCAACTAATGAAAAACTGTTTTTT.

This clone was seen ten or more times. The J gene is TRBJ1-2, the V gene TRBV5-4; D ambiguous. Germline V gives CDR1 SGHNT, CDR2 YYREEE (reference sequence). V dropped 5 bases and J dropped 4 bases, with 15 bases sitting between them. The CDR3 is 14 amino acids. CDR3 sequence reads: CASRFQNGGYGYTF. The DNA of the CDR3 is TGTGCCAGCAGATTCCAAAACGGCGGCTATGGCTACACCTTC.

At least ten counts were recorded for this clone. The chain recombines TRBV7-3 with TRBJ2-5; 14 bases are a match to TRBD2. The CDR3 has 17 amino acids. Per the germline V gene, CDR1 is SGHTA and CDR2 is FQGTGA. V lost 2 bases and J lost 4; bases outside the gene matches: 6. For the CDR3, the DNA is TGTGCCAGCAGCTTAGGGACTAGCGGGAGAACTGGAGAGACCCAGTACTTC. Its protein is CASSLGTSGRTGETQYF.

Turning to this clone: One end of the junction does not line up with germline, which may come from a read error. Other DNA sequences in the sample encode the same CDR3. The J gene is TRBJ2-3, the V gene TRBV5-1; 9 positions match TRBD2. Germline V CDR1 and CDR2: SGHRS, YFSETQ. CDR3 length equals 16 residues. The CDR3 here is CASSLGLAISTDTQYF. The DNA of the CDR3 is TGCGCCAGCAGCCTGGGACTAGCCATTAGTACAGATACTCAGTATTTT. Full variable domain (rest looked up from reference TRBV5-1 and TRBJ2-3): KAGVTQTPRYLIKTRGQQVTLSCSPISGHRSVSWYQQTPGQGLQFLFEYFSETQRNKGNFPGRFSGRQFSNSRSEMNVSTLELGDSALYLCASSLGLAISTDTQYFGPGTRLTVL.

On this clone: A much larger clone lies one base from this, so it may be a read error. The chain links TRBV10-2 to TRBJ2-5; tentatively, D is TRBD1 (5 bases). The CDR3 totals 13 residues. Germline-derived CDR1 and CDR2 are WSHSY and SAAADI. Written as DNA, the CDR3 is TGCGCCAGCAGACAGGTATCAGGAGAGACCAAGTACTTC. Encoded protein: CASRQVSGETKYF.

This clone was counted between two and nine times. A junction end diverges from the germline sequence, so it may reflect a read error. The rearrangement uses TRBV24-1 and TRBJ2-5; D gene unclear. CDR1 is KGHDR and CDR2 is SFDVKD in the germline V gene. There are 12 residues in the CDR3. The CDR3 region is CATSDAQDTHYF. CDR3 sequence (DNA): TGTGCCACCAGTGACGCGCAAGACACCCATTACTTC.

Only a few counts were recorded for this clone. A read error may account for a junction end that differs from germline. The V and J genes are TRBV28 and TRBJ1-5, with D unclear. The CDR3 runs to 12 residues. Germline CDR1 is MDHEN and CDR2 is SYDVKM. For the CDR3, the DNA is TGTGCCAGCAGCCCCCTTTATCGGCCCCATCATTTT. It codes for CASSPLYRPHHF.

This clone was counted only a few times. Germline and junction disagree at one end, which may indicate a read error. This sample includes further DNA sequences coding for the same CDR3. The genes are TRBV6-1 and TRBJ2-2, with 8 positions matching TRBD1. Germline CDR1 MNHNS, CDR2 SASEGT. CDR3 length: 16 residues. CDR3 sequence reads: CASSDTGTGNTWELFF. DNA for the CDR3: TGTGCCAGCAGTGATACCGGGACAGGTAACACCTGGGAGCTGTTTTTT.

This clone was seen at least ten times. The chain links TRBV9 to TRBJ2-2, with 7 bases matching TRBD2. The CDR3 has 15 amino acids. With 2 bases clipped from V and 3 bases from J, the junction kept 4 bases outside the gene matches. The V gene's germline CDR1 is SGDLS and CDR2 YYNGEE. This CDR3 reads CASSVTSSDTGELFF. The CDR3 DNA is TGTGCCAGCAGCGTGACTAGCTCAGACACCGGGGAGCTGTTTTTT.

This clone has just a few counts. A much more abundant neighbour one base away suggests this may be a read error. The genes are TRBV3-1 and TRBJ2-1; D gene unclear. V was shortened by 0 bases and J by 2 bases, with 14 bases between the two germline ends. CDR1 and CDR2 (germline): LGHDT, YNNKEL (reference sequence). The CDR3 extends over 17 amino acids. In nucleotides, the CDR3 is TGTGCCAGCAGCCAAGATCTTAGGGCGAGCCCCTACAATGAGCAGTTCTTC. Protein sequence: CASSQDLRASPYNEQFF.

V usage is TRBV6-1 and J usage is TRBJ2-7, with D uncertain. The germline gives CDR1 MNHNS, CDR2 SASEGT. The CDR3 is 12 amino acids. V lost 7 bases and J lost 3, with 10 bases in between. The CDR3 DNA is TGTGCCAGCATCGACGACCGCTACGAGCAGTACTTC. Its translation is CASIDDRYEQYF.

To note about this clone: It may be a read error: a sequence one base away is much more abundant. The chain couples TRBV20-1 to TRBJ2-5; maybe TRBD2 (7 bases). Germline CDR1 is DFQATT and CDR2 is SNEGSKA (reference sequence). The CDR3 length is 14 residues. CDR3 sequence: CSARRAGAMETHYF. The CDR3 nucleotides are TGCAGTGCTAGAAGGGCGGGGGCAATGGAGACCCATTACTTC.

This clone has only a few counts. The CDR3 does not end in the conserved phenylalanine or tryptophan, so this is likely a read error. This chain connects TRBV10-3 to TRBJ2-3; no clear D. The J call may be in error: the DNA end matches TRBJ1-5 better. Germline V gives CDR1 ENHRY, CDR2 SYGVKD. The CDR3 is made up of 15 amino acids. For the CDR3, the DNA is TGTGCCATCAGCAATCAGGCGGGAGCCGGAGATACGCAGCATCTT. It specifies CAISNQAGAGDTQHL.

This clone was counted between two and nine times. Relative to the germline gene, one junction end is altered; a read error may explain this. The rearrangement uses TRBV6-1 and TRBJ2-2; 7 bases are a match to TRBD2. The germline CDR1 and CDR2 sequences are MNHNS and SASEGT. The CDR3 is 15 residues long. This chain's CDR3 is CASIPSGGYTGELFF. The CDR3 DNA sequence: TGCGCCAGCATTCCCTCCGGGGGGTACACCGGGGAGCTGTTTTTT.

This clone was seen only a few times. The chain couples TRBV28 to TRBJ1-5, with unresolved D. The V end was cut by 4 bases, the J end by 3 bases, with 19 bases between. The CDR3 has 17 amino acids. CDR1 and CDR2 (germline): MDHEN, SYDVKM. Here the CDR3 DNA reads TGTGCCAGCAGTTCACGGTGTTTGACCACCTCCAATCAGCCCCAGCATTTT. Translation gives CASSSRCLTTSNQPQHF.

This clone was observed at least ten times. This sequence joins TRBV5-1 and TRBJ2-3, with D possibly TRBD2 on 6 matching bases. The germline V and J ends were trimmed by 3 bases and 2 bases, with 7 bases remaining between them. Germline lookup yields CDR1 SGHRS and CDR2 YFSETQ. CDR3 length: 13 residues. The CDR3 loop is CASSWTTTDTQYF. The CDR3 DNA is TGCGCCAGCAGCTGGACTACCACAGATACGCAGTATTTT.

This clone appeared many times. The rearrangement joins TRBV5-1 to TRBJ2-3; TRBD2 matches at 8 bases. In germline, CDR1 is SGHRS, CDR2 YFSETQ. This CDR3 is 17 amino acids long. V lost 0 bases, J lost 3 bases, and 9 bases stayed unmatched. The CDR3 nucleotides are TGCGCCAGCAGCTTGGGAGTCGGGAGGGCCGGGACAGATACGCAGTATTTT. Its protein is CASSLGVGRAGTDTQYF.

In its sample, this clone was seen many times. Given a much more abundant clone one base away, this may be a read error. The V call is TRBV28, the J call TRBJ2-2; D is uncertain. This CDR3 region has 12 residues. V was pared by 10 bases and J by 6 bases, with 12 bases between. Germline CDR1 and CDR2: MDHEN and SYDVKM. CDR3 amino acids: CATPSSAGELFF. In DNA form, the CDR3 reads TGTGCCACACCATCCTCGGCCGGGGAGCTGTTTTTT.

In its sample, this clone was seen a few times. One end of the junction fails to match germline, which may point to a read error. The genes are TRBV6-4 and TRBJ2-6; no reliable D call. This CDR3 has 18 residues. Germline CDR1 reads MRHNA; CDR2 reads SNTAGT. The CDR3 protein is CASSDSVACPSGSNVLTF. The CDR3 nucleotides read TGTGCCAGCAGTGACTCCGTGGCATGCCCCTCTGGGTCCAACGTCCTGACTTTC.

The genes are TRBV6-5 and TRBJ2-7; 10 bases line up with TRBD2. In germline, CDR1 is MNHEY, CDR2 SVGAGI. The V gene end was trimmed by 0 bases and the J gene end by 9 bases; junction bases not matched to a gene: 11. The CDR3 contains 16 residues. In DNA form, the CDR3 reads TGTGCCAGCAGTTACTCGAACTCACTAGCGGGGACTCCGCAGTACTTC. Residues: CASSYSNSLAGTPQYF.

The table lists this clone with many counts. The rearrangement uses TRBV28 and TRBJ2-1; 8 positions match TRBD2. The V segment lost 7 bases and the J segment 2 bases; nucleotides outside the gene matches: 10. CDR3 length: 16 amino acids. Germline V gene sequence: CDR1 MDHEN, CDR2 SYDVKM. CDR3 amino acids: CASIPRAGGTYNEQFF. Written as DNA, the CDR3 is TGTGCCAGCATCCCTCGGGCGGGAGGCACCTACAATGAGCAGTTCTTC.

J is TRBJ2-1 and V is TRBV3-1; D unclear. V lost 1 base and J lost 2, with 9 bases in between. Germline CDR1 is LGHDT and CDR2 is YNNKEL (reference sequence). The CDR3 has 15 residues. CDR3 loop: CASSQALGAYNEQFF. As DNA, the CDR3 is TGTGCCAGCAGCCAAGCTCTAGGCGCCTACAATGAGCAGTTCTTC.

This clone was seen only a few times. This sequence joins TRBV28 and TRBJ1-1; D remains unclear. Germline V lookup: CDR1 MDHEN, CDR2 SYDVKM. Between the trimmed V and J ends, which lost 4 bases and 4 bases, there was a span of 10 bases. The CDR3 spans 13 residues. CDR3 residues: CASSSGYLTEAFF. The CDR3 nucleotides read TGTGCCAGCAGTTCCGGCTACCTCACTGAAGCTTTCTTT.

This clone was recorded at least ten times. The chain couples TRBV4-1 to TRBJ2-1; 15 bases fit TRBD2. The CDR3 length is 17 residues. Germline V gives CDR1 MGHRA, CDR2 YSYEKL. V shed 1 base, J shed 4 bases, and the junction held 2 bases outside the gene matches. As DNA, the CDR3 is TGCGCCAGCAGCCAAGGGACTAGCGGGAGGGGGTACAATGAGCAGTTCTTC. The encoded protein is CASSQGTSGRGYNEQFF.

This chain links TRBV20-1 with TRBJ2-2, with a possible D match to TRBD2 (5 bases). V was pared by 6 bases and J by 10 bases, with 18 bases between. The CDR3 contains 13 residues. CDR1 is DFQATT and CDR2 is SNEGSKA in the germline V gene (reference sequence). Here the CDR3 DNA reads TGCAGTGCCAGGAAAGTGGGAGCCTTGGAGCTGTTTTTT. Translating gives CSARKVGALELFF.

The table lists this clone with many counts. The J gene is TRBJ2-7, the V gene TRBV7-3; no clear D. V gave up 5 bases and J gave up 0 bases, with 14 bases separating them. CDR3 length: 15 residues. The germline V gene has CDR1 SGHTA and CDR2 FQGTGA. The CDR3 sequence is CASSPPLRSSYEQYV. The CDR3 DNA is TGTGCCAGCAGCCCCCCGCTCCGGAGCTCCTACGAGCAGTACGTC.